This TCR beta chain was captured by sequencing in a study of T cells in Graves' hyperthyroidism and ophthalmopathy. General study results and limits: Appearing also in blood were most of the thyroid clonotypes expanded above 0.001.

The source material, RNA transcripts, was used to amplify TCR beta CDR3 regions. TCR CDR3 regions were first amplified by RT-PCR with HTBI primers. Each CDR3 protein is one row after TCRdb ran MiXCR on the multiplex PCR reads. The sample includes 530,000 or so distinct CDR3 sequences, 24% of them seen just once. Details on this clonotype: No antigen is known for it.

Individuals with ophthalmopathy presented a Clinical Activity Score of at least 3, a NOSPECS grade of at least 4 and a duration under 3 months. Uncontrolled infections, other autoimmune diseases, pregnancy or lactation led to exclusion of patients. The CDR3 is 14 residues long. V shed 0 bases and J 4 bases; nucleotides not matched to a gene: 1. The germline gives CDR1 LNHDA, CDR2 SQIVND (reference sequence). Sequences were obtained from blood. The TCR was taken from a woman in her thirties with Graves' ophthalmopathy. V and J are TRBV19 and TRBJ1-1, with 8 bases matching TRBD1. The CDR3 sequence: CASSIDTGGTEAFF. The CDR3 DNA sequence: TGTGCCAGTAGTATAGATACAGGGGGCACTGAAGCTTTCTTT.